This is a list of T cell receptor beta chains from one sample in a study of shared clonotypes between healthy human individuals. Profiled with immunoSEQ multiplex PCR; TCRdb holds only in-frame clones, not every one. The sample shows about 690,000 clones, around 90% of them seen only once. Sequencing was performed on memory CD8+ T cells from PBMCs. The receptors were sampled from a man aged 18-30 years in good health. Some clones in this sample may be carry-over from other donors' samples. CDR3s include the opening cysteine and the closing phenylalanine or tryptophan. The D gene is left open where the match is weak. Expanded clones get a size class; other rows say once, few or many, or leave the size out.

J,size,V,D,DNA,CDR3
TRBJ2-1,NA,TRBV4-3,NA,TGCGCCAGCAGCCAAGACGCCGCAGGGGCCTACAATGAGCAGTTCTTC,CASSQDAAGAYNEQFF
TRBJ2-1,NA,TRBV6-5,TRBD2,TGTGCCAGCAGTTACTCGGGACTAGCGCTTGAGCAGTTCTTC,CASSYSGLALEQFF
TRBJ1-5,NA,TRBV28,NA,TGTGCCAGCAGTTTAGTAGGGGGGAGCAATCAGCCCCAGCATTTT,CASSLVGGSNQPQHF
TRBJ1-1,NA,TRBV2,NA,TGTGCCAGCCCGATCCCCACTGAAGCTTTCTTT,CASPIPTEAFF
TRBJ2-2,NA,TRBV7-3,NA,TGTGCCAGCAGCTTAAGCGGGGTGAACACCGGGGAGCTGTTTTTT,CASSLSGVNTGELFF
TRBJ1-1,NA,TRBV4-1,NA,TGCGCCAGCAGCCGAGGGCTTGTTGGCTCTCCGAACACTGAAGCTTTCTTT,CASSRGLVGSPNTEAFF
TRBJ1-1,NA,TRBV27,NA,TGTGCCAGCAGTTACCAGGGAAGCCGTCGGCCTGAAGCTTTCTTT,CASSYQGSRRPEAFF
TRBJ1-1,NA,TRBV19,NA,TGTGCCAGTAGTATTCTTGCAGTGAACACTGAAGCTTTCTTT,CASSILAVNTEAFF
TRBJ1-1,once,TRBV27,NA,TGTGCCAGCCGGCCGGGCCTCAACACTGAAGCTTTCTTT,CASRPGLNTEAFF
TRBJ2-7,NA,TRBV6-5,TRBD1,TGTGCCAGCAGCCGGGACAGGGGATCATACGAGCAGTACTTC,CASSRDRGSYEQYF
TRBJ2-1,NA,TRBV7-9,NA,TGTGCCAGCAGAGAGTGGTACAATGAGCAGTTCTTC,CASREWYNEQFF
TRBJ2-3,NA,TRBV7-9,TRBD1,TGTGCCAGCAGCTTTAGGACAGGGGGCACAGATACGCAGTATTTT,CASSFRTGGTDTQYF
TRBJ2-3,NA,TRBV6-4,NA,TGTGCCAGCAGTGACAAGGGGACAGATACGCAGTATTTT,CASSDKGTDTQYF
TRBJ2-3,NA,TRBV7-6,NA,TGTGCCAGCAGCCAAAGGGGTGAGCATACGCAGTATTTT,CASSQRGEHTQYF
TRBJ1-2,once,TRBV4-2,TRBD1,TGTGCCAGCGGGACAGGTGATTACTATGGCTACACCTTC,CASGTGDYYGYTF
TRBJ2-7,once,TRBV6-5,TRBD1,TGTGCCAGCAGAAGGACAGGGGGGCCCTACGAGCAGTACTTC,CASRRTGGPYEQYF
TRBJ2-7,NA,TRBV7-9,TRBD2,TGTGCCAGCAGCCATGATGGGCTAGCGGGAAACGAGCAGTACTTC,CASSHDGLAGNEQYF
TRBJ1-4,once,TRBV9,TRBD1,TGTGCCAGCAGCGTGAGGCAGGGGGATGAAAAACTGTTTTTT,CASSVRQGDEKLFF
TRBJ2-1,NA,TRBV25-1,NA,TGTGCCAGCAGTGAATCCAGGGGCCCCTACAATGAGCAGTTCTTC,CASSESRGPYNEQFF
TRBJ2-7,NA,TRBV6-1,TRBD2,TGTGCCAGCTCCGAGACTAGCGGGAGGTACGAGCAGTACTTC,CASSETSGRYEQYF
TRBJ2-3,NA,TRBV29-1,TRBD2,TGCAGCGTTGAAGGGACGGACTTTAGACTAGCGGGCCGAGATACGCAGTATTTT,CSVEGTDFRLAGRDTQYF
TRBJ1-1,NA,TRBV11-2,NA,TGTGCCAGCAGTGGCTTGGTAAGCTTGAACACTGAAGCTTTCTTT,CASSGLVSLNTEAFF
TRBJ2-2,NA,TRBV7-9,NA,TGTGCCAGCAGCTCGCGCTGGTGGGCCACAAATGAGCTGTTTTTT,CASSSRWWATNELFF
TRBJ2-1,once,TRBV2,TRBD1,TGTGCCAGCAGCGGAACAGGGGGCTCCTACAATGAGCAGTTCTTC,CASSGTGGSYNEQFF
TRBJ2-7,NA,TRBV4-3,NA,TGCGCCAGCAGCCAAGATCCAGGGAAACCCTACGAGCAGTACTTC,CASSQDPGKPYEQYF
TRBJ1-1,once,TRBV25-1,NA,TGTGCCAGCAGTGTGATGGGGCGGTCCACTGAAGCTTTCTTT,CASSVMGRSTEAFF
TRBJ2-1,NA,TRBV7-3,TRBD2,TGTGCCAGCAGCCCGCGAGGGCCTAGCGGAAATGAGCAGTTCTTC,CASSPRGPSGNEQFF
TRBJ2-7,NA,TRBV7-3,TRBD1,TGTGCCAGCGCCCTGGGACAGTTCTCCTACGAGCAGTACTTC,CASALGQFSYEQYF
TRBJ1-2,NA,TRBV4-1,NA,TGCGCCAGCAGCCAAGGGAGACAGGAGAATGGCTACACCTTC,CASSQGRQENGYTF
TRBJ1-2,NA,TRBV27,NA,TGTGCCAGCAGCTTAGTCGGTGGATCCTATGGCTACACCTTC,CASSLVGGSYGYTF
TRBJ1-2,NA,TRBV7-9,NA,TGTGCCAGCAGCCCTCCCGGACGGATCTATGGCTACACCTTC,CASSPPGRIYGYTF
TRBJ2-3,NA,TRBV6-1,NA,TGTGCCAGCGTGAGGGGAGTAGAGCCAGATACGCAGTATTTT,CASVRGVEPDTQYF
TRBJ2-7,NA,TRBV7-8,TRBD2,TGTGCCAGCAGCTTTAAGCGGGAGAACTACGAGCAGTACTTC,CASSFKRENYEQYF
TRBJ1-2,NA,TRBV4-1,NA,TGCGCCAGCGGCCAAGATAAAGGGAATGGCTACACCTTC,CASGQDKGNGYTF
TRBJ2-7,few,TRBV28,NA,TGTGCCAGCAGTTTTGGGACCTACGAGCAGTACTTC,CASSFGTYEQYF
TRBJ2-3,NA,TRBV6-1,NA,TGTGCCAGCAGTGCTTCGCCGGGACTCCCGGGCACAGATACGCAGTATTTT,CASSASPGLPGTDTQYF
TRBJ2-3,once,TRBV7-7,TRBD1,TGTGCCAGCAGCGCCAAACAGGGGGCGATTTTTACAGATACGCAGTATTTT,CASSAKQGAIFTDTQYF
TRBJ1-1,NA,TRBV9,NA,TGTGCCAGCAGCGAAATTACAGGGTTCTCTGAAGCTTTCTTT,CASSEITGFSEAFF
TRBJ2-1,NA,TRBV6-1,TRBD2,TGTGCCGGAGCGATAGCGGGCTCCTACAATGAGCAGTTCTTC,CAGAIAGSYNEQFF
TRBJ2-5,NA,TRBV2,NA,TGTGCCAGCAGACAGCGGTACCAAGAGACCCAGTACTTC,CASRQRYQETQYF
TRBJ1-3,NA,TRBV9,NA,TGTGCCAGCAAGGCCTTTTCTGGAAACACCATATATTTT,CASKAFSGNTIYF
TRBJ1-2,NA,TRBV14,NA,TGTGCCAGCAGCCAAGAGGTGTTTGACAGTGGCTACACCTTC,CASSQEVFDSGYTF
TRBJ2-7,NA,TRBV9,NA,TGTGCCAGCGGGATCGGCTACGAGCAGTACTTC,CASGIGYEQYF